The T cell receptor (beta chain) described here comes from a study of T cell changes during pregnancy in multiple sclerosis (dated by TCRdb to the late 2010s). Regarding the research as a whole: The study examined how the T cell repertoire changed over the course of pregnancy in women with multiple sclerosis.

V is shortened by 7 bases, J by 0 bases, and the region joining them spans 6 bases. Its CDR3 holds 12 amino acids, cysteine through phenylalanine. The CDR3 DNA has 36 bases and is translated from base 1. Sequences SNHLY (CDR1) and FYNNEI (CDR2) are obtained from the germline V gene. Receptor libraries were prepared by the immunoSEQ multiplex PCR assay. TCRdb limited this immuneACCESS table to in-frame rearrangements with V and J called. A share of clones is missing; checked studies link under half to unresolved V genes, and the rest is unexplained. The sample data list under 80,000 clones, and about 95% of these were observed just once. Around 0.6% of the sample is taken by the ten largest. As to this clone: This clone's antigen is unknown. Nothing much larger sits one base from this clone, and base qualities are not available.

The receptor's source is a female donor with multiple sclerosis, enrolled in a pregnancy study. The source material was peripheral blood, sampled in the third trimester of pregnancy. The chain links TRBV2 with TRBJ2-5; the D gene is unclear. The DNA sequence follows: TGTGCCAGCACGGGTAACCAAGAGACCCAGTACTTC. Its product reads: CASTGNQETQYF.